Below, 18 T cell receptor beta chains from the same sample are listed, as sequenced in a study of monozygotic twins with cystic fibrosis. The protocol was immunoSEQ multiplex PCR, while the TCRdb copy is restricted to in-frame clones and leaves out a portion. The table records 11,000 to 15,000 clones, roughly 84% of them present only once. The specimen sequenced was blood. All receptors derive from a boy younger than 18 with cystic fibrosis.

The rearrangement uses TRBV5-4 and TRBJ2-7; 8 nucleotides agree with TRBD2. The CDR3 is 16 residues long. V lost 0 bases to trimming and J lost 5 bases; unmatched junction nucleotides: 10. Germline V gene data show CDR1 as SGHNT and CDR2 as YYREEE (reference sequence). CDR3 protein: CASSLGGSGLDHEQYF. In DNA form, the CDR3 reads TGTGCCAGCAGCTTGGGGGGTTCGGGACTAGACCACGAGCAGTACTTC.

This chain uses TRBV29-1 with TRBJ2-5; D is ambiguous. The CDR3 has 12 residues. V was pared by 8 bases and J by 3 bases, with 13 bases between. CDR1 SQVTM and CDR2 ANQGSEA come from the germline V gene. CDR3 coding DNA: TGCAGCCAAGGACCGAGTAAAGAGACCCAGTACTTC. It yields the protein CSQGPSKETQYF.

V usage is TRBV6-4 and J usage is TRBJ1-4; D gene uncertain. The germline V and J ends were trimmed by 0 bases and 5 bases, with 7 bases remaining between them. This CDR3 region has 14 residues. Germline V gene data show CDR1 as MRHNA and CDR2 as SNTAGT. This CDR3 is CASSDSPGNEKLFF. The CDR3 nucleotides are TGTGCCAGCAGTGACTCTCCGGGGAATGAAAAACTGTTTTTT.

This sequence joins TRBV19 and TRBJ2-5; D gene unclear. This CDR3 is 14 amino acids long. Per the germline V gene, CDR1 is LNHDA and CDR2 is SQIVND (reference sequence). V shed 3 bases and J shed 4 bases, with 12 bases lying between them. The DNA for the CDR3 is TGTGCCAGTAGTATCCCCCCGGGCCCAGAGACCCAGTACTTC. This translates into CASSIPPGPETQYF.

The genes are TRBV2 and TRBJ2-6, with TRBD2 matching over 8 bases. J was trimmed by 7 bases and V by 6 bases; bases with no gene match: 5. The germline V gene encodes CDR1 SNHLY and CDR2 FYNNEI. This CDR3 region has 14 residues. This CDR3 reads CASSGGRSANVLTF. CDR3 bases: TGTGCCAGCAGCGGCGGGAGGAGTGCCAACGTCCTGACTTTC.

The genes are TRBV7-9 and TRBJ2-3; weak D call: TRBD1 (5 bases). Trimming removed 7 bases from V and 6 bases from J, with 8 bases in between. This CDR3 contains 11 residues. Germline V gives CDR1 SEHNR, CDR2 FQNEAQ (reference sequence). For the CDR3, the DNA is TGTGCCAGCAACAGGATGGATACGCAGTATTTT. Protein product: CASNRMDTQYF.

The chain recombines TRBV11-2 with TRBJ1-1; D may be TRBD1 (5 bases). Germline assignment: CDR1 SGHAT and CDR2 FQNNGV. Trimming left V 1 base short and J 10 bases short, with 13 bases between. The CDR3 is 13 residues long. CDR3 loop: CASSLAWTRVAFF. CDR3 in DNA: TGTGCCAGCAGCTTAGCGTGGACAAGAGTAGCTTTCTTT.

This chain connects TRBV18 to TRBJ2-7, with D perhaps matching TRBD1 (5 bases). The V and J ends lost 5 bases and 0 bases respectively, with 11 bases between them. CDR3 length: 14 residues. CDR1 KGHSH and CDR2 LQKENI come from the germline V gene. The CDR3 loop reads CASSGIDSSYEQYF. The DNA of the CDR3 is TGTGCCAGCTCAGGGATCGACAGCTCCTACGAGCAGTACTTC.

CDR3 in DNA: TGTGCCAGCTCCCGCAGTAATGAAAAACTGTTTTTT. Its translation: CASSRSNEKLFF. The rearrangement uses TRBV18 and TRBJ1-4; D unclear. Between the trimmed V and J ends, which lost 6 bases and 4 bases, there was a span of 6 bases. The CDR3 covers 12 residues. Per germline, CDR1 KGHSH and CDR2 LQKENI.

There are a few counts of this clone. The V call is TRBV5-1, the J call TRBJ2-3, with 8 positions matching TRBD2. This CDR3 region has 15 residues. The junction had 2 bases not matched to a gene; V was cut back by 2 bases and J by 0 bases. Germline-derived CDR1 and CDR2 are SGHRS and YFSETQ. In DNA form, the CDR3 reads TGCGCCAGCAGCTTAGCGGGAGTCAGCACAGATACGCAGTATTTT. The encoded protein is CASSLAGVSTDTQYF.

This chain joins TRBV19 and TRBJ2-6; perhaps TRBD2 as D (6 bases). The CDR3 has 12 amino acids. Trimming removed 8 bases from V and 16 bases from J, with 18 bases in between. The germline V gene has CDR1 LNHDA and CDR2 SQIVND (reference sequence). This CDR3 reads CASGGVYTPLTF. CDR3 bases: TGTGCCAGTGGCGGGGTTTACACCCCTCTGACTTTC.

This chain connects TRBV19 to TRBJ1-2, with TRBD1 identical over 8 bases. The ends lost 6 bases at V and 7 bases at J; junction bases unmatched: 10. CDR1 and CDR2 from the germline V gene are LNHDA and SQIVND (reference sequence). CDR3 length: 14 residues. The CDR3 protein is CASRGRGRFGGYTF. DNA for the CDR3: TGTGCCAGTAGAGGCAGGGGGCGATTTGGTGGCTACACCTTC.

The V and J genes are TRBV19 and TRBJ2-5, with D perhaps matching TRBD1 (5 bases). From germline, CDR1 is LNHDA and CDR2 SQIVND (reference sequence). The CDR3 runs 14 residues. With 1 base removed from V and 5 bases from J, the gap between germline ends came to 11 bases. The CDR3 DNA sequence: TGTGCCAGTAGTATAGGGGGCAGTCCGGAGACCCAGTACTTC. Protein sequence: CASSIGGSPETQYF. The full variable domain, in which reference TRBV19 and TRBJ2-5 provide the parts outside the CDR3, is DGGITQSPKYLFRKEGQNVTLSCEQNLNHDAMYWYRQDPGQGLRLIYYSQIVNDFQKGDIAEGYSVSREKKESFPLTVTSAQKNPTAFYLCASSIGGSPETQYFGPGTRLLVL.

The chain employs TRBV6-5 and TRBJ2-7; 10 nucleotides align to TRBD2. CDR3 length: 16 residues. Germline V CDR1 and CDR2: MNHEY, SVGAGI. Trimming removed 2 bases from V and 5 bases from J; junction bases left unmatched: 9. For the CDR3, the DNA is TGTGCCAGCAGTTACGTTCTAGCGGGAGTCCCCCACGAGCAGTACTTC. Its translation is CASSYVLAGVPHEQYF.

DNA for the CDR3: TGTGCTAGTGGCCCCGCAGGGGGCCTCCGATCCAATGAGCAGTTCTTC. This encodes CASGPAGGLRSNEQFF. The chain links TRBV12-5 to TRBJ2-1, with 8 bases lining up with TRBD1. The CDR3 is 16 residues long. CDR1 and CDR2 (germline): LGHNT, FRNRAP. J lost 6 bases, V lost 6 bases, and 13 bases had no gene match.

V and J are TRBV30 and TRBJ1-5; D gene ambiguous. V was pared by 5 bases and J by 7 bases, with 15 bases between. The CDR3 has 13 amino acids. Per the germline V gene, CDR1 is GTSNPN and CDR2 is SVGIG (reference sequence). This CDR3 is CAWAPGEDQPQHF. DNA of the CDR3: TGTGCCTGGGCCCCCGGGGAGGACCAGCCCCAGCATTTT.

The genes are TRBV11-2 and TRBJ1-5, with 7 nucleotides matching TRBD1. The CDR3 covers 14 residues. The J segment lost 6 bases and the V segment lost 6 bases, leaving 8 bases of the junction unmatched. The V gene's germline CDR1 is SGHAT and CDR2 FQNNGV. The CDR3 DNA sequence: TGTGCCAGCAGTTCCGACAGGGCTGGTCAGCCCCAGCATTTT. Protein: CASSSDRAGQPQHF.

The chain links TRBV30 to TRBJ2-3; maybe TRBD1 (5 bases). Trimming left V 5 bases short and J 4 bases short, with 13 bases between. Germline values: CDR1 GTSNPN, CDR2 SVGIG (reference sequence). The CDR3 runs to 13 residues. The CDR3 sequence: CAWGQGWADTQYF. CDR3 nucleotide sequence: TGTGCCTGGGGGCAGGGATGGGCAGATACGCAGTATTTT.